Below, one TCR beta chain is given with its context. The specificity of this receptor is unknown. No qualities accompany the bases; no much larger clone lies one base away. TCRbeta CDR3 regions were amplified from genomic DNA by means of the immunoSEQ Assay, a bias-controlled multiplex PCR. As for the authors' bioinformatics: Within the assay, amplification of reference gene primers was used to estimate how many nucleated cells each sample contained. To quantify the absolute abundance of each unique TCRbeta CDR3 rearrangement, sequence reads were collapsed and filtered. For each sample, productive Simpson clonality was calculated as the square root of Simpson's diversity index over productive rearrangements. Sourced from immuneACCESS, this table was stored by TCRdb with only in-frame sequences that have V and J called. A share of the clones is absent; for the studies checked, an unresolved V gene accounts for under half, and the remainder has no known explanation. V and J calls plus clone size are reproduced from that table; the DNA served to infer D and trimming. The sample data list some 90,000 clones, and 75% to 90% of these were observed just once. Jointly, the top ten make up roughly 5.2% of the sample.

The data stem from a study of blood T cell repertoires in COVID-19 (TCRdb year 2020). Regarding the study in general: Samples from collaborators originated in the United States, Italy and Spain and spanned both the acute and convalescent phases of COVID-19. The prospective study material was composed of cDNA or gDNA derived from T cells, B-cell-depleted T cells, or PBMCs. Deeply sampled blood TCRbeta repertoires from subjects exposed to, actively infected with, or recovered from COVID-19 were included in the dataset. The repertoires were released in a freely available public database intended as a resource for research on the immune response to SARS-CoV-2. The samples were drawn from two sources: the first 160 participants of the ongoing ImmuneRACE study, and 1,254 subjects contributed by 6 global collaborators. The sample metadata nearly always contained a de-identified subject ID, COVID-19 status, age in years and sex. Where available, HLA class I and class II types were obtained from metadata supplied by the sample provider rather than from assay-based typing.

General conclusions and limits of the study: The amount of clinical and demographic metadata varied by source and participant and was provided uncurated.

The junction shows trimming of 1 base on V and 5 bases on J, plus 9 bases between the germline ends. The germline V gene (reference sequence) gives CDR1 as SGHNT and CDR2 as YYREEE. The CDR3 sequence holds 13 residues, the cysteine and phenylalanine included. Only the CDR3 DNA stays, 39 bases, in frame from base 1. The collaborating institutions used their own protocols to collect whole blood in K2EDTA tubes. For TCRbeta analysis, collaborators shipped samples in one of three forms: frozen whole blood, isolated PBMCs, or DNA extracted from either of those sample types. Input material: peripheral blood. Recombination linked TRBV5-4 to TRBJ2-5, with the identity of the D gene unclear. This sequence originates from a woman aged 80 or over with active COVID-19. This receptor has the CDR3 CASSLYGPETQYF. The sequenced DNA is TGTGCCAGCAGCTTGTACGGTCCCGAGACCCAGTACTTC.